These T cell receptor beta chains were read from a single sample in a study of cytomegalovirus exposure and HLA in healthy donors. Some clones are missing from TCRdb's copy, which holds only in-frame ones; the method was immunoSEQ multiplex PCR. Counted here are approximately 150,000 clones, 77% occurring once; the ten biggest clones make up 2% to 3%. Sequencing was carried out using PBMCs. These receptors all come from a woman between 40 and 50 years old in good health and CMV-seropositive. Each CDR3 is given with its conserved first and last residue. Fields, in order: clone size, V gene, J gene, D gene, CDR3 DNA, CDR3 protein. D genes are given only for firm matches. Clone size is shown for a subset of rows, as once, few, many or a class of expanded clone.

>few|TRBV6-5|TRBJ2-3|TRBD1
TGTGCCAGCAGCTACTCCGGACAGGGGGATACGCAGTATTTT
CASSYSGQGDTQYF
>NA|TRBV6-1|TRBJ2-7|NA
TGTGCCAGCAGTGATCAAGCGGTCTACGAGCAGTACTTC
CASSDQAVYEQYF
>NA|TRBV5-6|TRBJ2-7|TRBD1
TGTGCCAGCAGAAGAAGGGGGCTCTCCTACGAGCAGTACTTC
CASRRRGLSYEQYF
>NA|TRBV5-1|TRBJ1-1|TRBD1
TGCGCCAGCAGCCATCGGACAGGGGCTATGAACACTGAAGCTTTCTTT
CASSHRTGAMNTEAFF
>few|TRBV30|TRBJ2-7|TRBD2
TGTGCCTGGAGTGTAAGGTGGGGAGGGGCCTACGAGCAGTACTTC
CAWSVRWGGAYEQYF
>NA|TRBV6-5|TRBJ1-2|TRBD1
TGTGCCAGCTGGGACAGGGGAGACACTAACTATGGCTACACCTTC
CASWDRGDTNYGYTF
>once|TRBV5-6|TRBJ2-1|TRBD1
TGTGCCAGCAGCTTCTTCTCTGGAACAGGGGGACATGAGCAGTTCTTC
CASSFFSGTGGHEQFF
>once|TRBV27|TRBJ2-5|TRBD2
TGTGCCAGCAGTTCCTCTCTGGGACTAGCGGGAGAGACCCAGTACTTC
CASSSSLGLAGETQYF
>once|TRBV5-1|TRBJ2-3|NA
TGCGCCAGCAGCTCGGACTCCCCAAATACGCAGTATTTT
CASSSDSPNTQYF
>NA|TRBV20-1|TRBJ2-3|NA
TGCAGCGGGAGTCCCACAGATACGCAGTATTTT
CSGSPTDTQYF
>few|TRBV11-3|TRBJ2-3|NA
TGTGCCAGCAGCTTAAAGAGGGTATTCACAGATACGCAGTATTTT
CASSLKRVFTDTQYF
>NA|TRBV7-9|TRBJ1-1|NA
TGTTCCAGCAGCCTGCGTGCCACTGAAGCTTTCTTT
CSSSLRATEAFF
>NA|TRBV5-1|TRBJ2-2|TRBD2
TGCGCCAGCAGCTCCCGGACTAGCGAGAACACCGGGGAGCTGTTTTTT
CASSSRTSENTGELFF
>NA|TRBV7-6|TRBJ2-1|NA
TGTGCCAGCAGCCCCGAAGGCGAGGAGAGTGAGCAGTTCTTC
CASSPEGEESEQFF
>few|TRBV18|TRBJ2-7|NA
TGTGCCAGCTCACCCCCAGGGGCGGCCGGCGAGCAGTACTTC
CASSPPGAAGEQYF
>NA|TRBV15|TRBJ1-4|NA
TGTGCCACCAGCAGAGATTTCCCAAGGGGTGAAAAACTGTTTTTT
CATSRDFPRGEKLFF
>NA|TRBV19|TRBJ2-7|TRBD1
TGTGCCAGTAGTATAAGGGGGCAGGGGCCCTACGAGCAGTACTTC
CASSIRGQGPYEQYF
>NA|TRBV6-1|TRBJ1-1|NA
TGTGCCAGCAGTCCCCTCGGTGAAGCTTTCTTT
CASSPLGEAFF
>NA|TRBV27|TRBJ1-6|NA
TGTGCCAGCAGTTTACCAGGGGCACCCCTCCACTTT
CASSLPGAPLHF
>NA|TRBV9|TRBJ2-1|TRBD2
TGTGCCAGCAGCCCATCACCCGGGACTAGCTTGGGCATTGAGCAGTTCTTC
CASSPSPGTSLGIEQFF
>NA|TRBV5-1|TRBJ2-2|TRBD2
TGCGCCAGCAGCTTGGGAGGTAGCGGGAGTGGAACCGGGGAGCTGTTTTTT
CASSLGGSGSGTGELFF
>NA|TRBV30|TRBJ2-7|NA
TGTGCCTGGAGTCTCCACGAGCAGTACTTC
CAWSLHEQYF
>NA|TRBV7-2|TRBJ2-1|NA
TGTGCCAGCAGCCTTATGGAGGGAACTTACAATGAGCAGTTCTTC
CASSLMEGTYNEQFF
>few|TRBV27|TRBJ2-3|TRBD2
TGTGCCAGCAGTCCTGGACTAGCGGGAGCAGATACGCAGTATTTT
CASSPGLAGADTQYF
>NA|TRBV6-1|TRBJ2-5|TRBD1
TGTGCCAGCAGTCTGACAGGGACAGAGACCCAGTACTTC
CASSLTGTETQYF
>NA|TRBV6-1|TRBJ2-5|TRBD1
TGTGCCAGCAGTGACCACGGGACAGGGGGTGATCGGACCCAGTACTTC
CASSDHGTGGDRTQYF
>NA|TRBV6-1|TRBJ1-2|NA
TGTGCCAGCAGTTTACAGGGTAACTATGGCTACACCTTC
CASSLQGNYGYTF
>once|TRBV11-2|TRBJ2-3|TRBD2
TGTGCCAGCAGCCACGGGACTAGCCGGAGCACAGATACGCAGTATTTT
CASSHGTSRSTDTQYF
>NA|TRBV9|TRBJ2-7|TRBD1
TGTGCCAGCAGTGGACCCGGGACAGGGGGTTTGTACGAGCAGTACTTC
CASSGPGTGGLYEQYF
>NA|TRBV19|TRBJ2-1|NA
TGTGCCAGTAGTATCCCGAATAGCCCCCGCTCCTACAATGAGCAGTTCTTC
CASSIPNSPRSYNEQFF
>NA|TRBV10-3|TRBJ2-6|TRBD1
TGTGCCATCAGTGAGGCCCCCTACAGGGGTGGGGCCAACGTCCTGACTTTC
CAISEAPYRGGANVLTF
>NA|TRBV5-1|TRBJ1-5|NA
TGCGCCAGCAGCTTGGGAACAGCTAGCAATCAGCCCCAGCATTTT
CASSLGTASNQPQHF
>NA|TRBV27|TRBJ2-7|NA
TGTGCCAGCAGTTTCAGCGGCCTTCGGCAGTACTTC
CASSFSGLRQYF
>NA|TRBV4-2|TRBJ1-5|NA
TGTGCCAGCAGCCAAGGGATTTCAGGGGTTGGCCAGCCCCAGCATTTT
CASSQGISGVGQPQHF
>NA|TRBV7-2|TRBJ2-7|TRBD2
TGTGCCAGCAGCTCCTTGACTAGCGGGAGCTACGAGCAGTACTTC
CASSSLTSGSYEQYF
>NA|TRBV11-3|TRBJ2-1|NA
TGTGCCAGCAGCTTAGGCAGGGGTAATGTCGATGAGCAGTTCTTC
CASSLGRGNVDEQFF
>NA|TRBV5-1|TRBJ2-7|TRBD1
TGCGCCAGCAGCAATGAAGATACAGGGGGGCAGTCATACGAGCAGTACTTC
CASSNEDTGGQSYEQYF
>few|TRBV4-1|TRBJ1-2|TRBD1
TGCGCCAGCAGCCAAGGACCCCTTGAGACAGGGGGCTCAATGAGTTACGGCTACACCTTC
CASSQGPLETGGSMSYGYTF
>NA|TRBV6-6|TRBJ2-1|TRBD2
TGTGCCAGCAGCCTCACCGGGACTAGCGGGAGGTATGAGCAGTTCTTC
CASSLTGTSGRYEQFF
>medium-sized|TRBV7-9|TRBJ1-1|TRBD1
TGTGCCAGCAGCTCGGGACAGGGGAACACTGAAGCTTTCTTT
CASSSGQGNTEAFF
>NA|TRBV4-3|TRBJ2-1|TRBD2
TGCGCCAGCAGCCAAGATCAGCGGGGGGCGTACAATGAGCAGTTCTTC
CASSQDQRGAYNEQFF
>NA|TRBV4-1|TRBJ2-5|NA
TGCGCCAGCAGCCAAGCGGACTTCCAAGAGACCCAGTACTTC
CASSQADFQETQYF
>NA|TRBV5-3|TRBJ2-7|NA
TGTGCCAGAAGCTTCGACGGGGGTCTTTCGTCCCACGAGCAGTACTTC
CARSFDGGLSSHEQYF
>NA|TRBV5-5|TRBJ1-1|NA
TGTGCCAGCAGCTACGGAGGGGCGGGAGGCACTGAAGCTTTCTTT
CASSYGGAGGTEAFF
>NA|TRBV2|TRBJ1-1|TRBD1
TGTGCCAGCGGGATGCTAGGGGGCACAGGGGGAACTGAAGCTTTCTTT
CASGMLGGTGGTEAFF
>NA|TRBV9|TRBJ2-7|TRBD2
TGTGCCAGCAGCGTAGACCTAGCGGGAGACGAGCAGTACTTC
CASSVDLAGDEQYF
>NA|TRBV29-1|TRBJ1-1|TRBD1
TGCAGCGTTGACGACAGGGGTTTTGCGAACACTGAAGCTTTCTTT
CSVDDRGFANTEAFF
>NA|TRBV2|TRBJ1-5|NA
TGTGCCAGCAGTGTCGGAGGGAACAATCAGCCCCAGCATTTT
CASSVGGNNQPQHF
>NA|TRBV6-5|TRBJ2-7|TRBD1
TGTGCCAGCAGTTCCAGACAGGGGTTATACGACGAGCAGTACTTC
CASSSRQGLYDEQYF
>NA|TRBV19|TRBJ1-2|NA
TGTGCCAGTAGTATAGATGGTGGCAGGGTGTATGGCTACACCTTC
CASSIDGGRVYGYTF
>few|TRBV5-6|TRBJ2-5|NA
TGTGCCAGCAGAAGGCAGGGGGGAGAGACCCAGTACTTC
CASRRQGGETQYF
>NA|TRBV7-2|TRBJ1-2|TRBD1
TGTGCCAGCAGCTTAGCGGTGTCAGGGGGCCGATACTATGGCTACACCTTC
CASSLAVSGGRYYGYTF
>few|TRBV18|TRBJ2-2|NA
TGTGCCAGCTCACCACGCCCCGGCACAGGGTCGATTGGCGGGGAGCTGTTTTTT
CASSPRPGTGSIGGELFF
>NA|TRBV30|TRBJ2-4|TRBD1
TGTGCCTGGAGTGGAGGACAGGGATTAGCCAAAAACATTCAGTACTTC
CAWSGGQGLAKNIQYF